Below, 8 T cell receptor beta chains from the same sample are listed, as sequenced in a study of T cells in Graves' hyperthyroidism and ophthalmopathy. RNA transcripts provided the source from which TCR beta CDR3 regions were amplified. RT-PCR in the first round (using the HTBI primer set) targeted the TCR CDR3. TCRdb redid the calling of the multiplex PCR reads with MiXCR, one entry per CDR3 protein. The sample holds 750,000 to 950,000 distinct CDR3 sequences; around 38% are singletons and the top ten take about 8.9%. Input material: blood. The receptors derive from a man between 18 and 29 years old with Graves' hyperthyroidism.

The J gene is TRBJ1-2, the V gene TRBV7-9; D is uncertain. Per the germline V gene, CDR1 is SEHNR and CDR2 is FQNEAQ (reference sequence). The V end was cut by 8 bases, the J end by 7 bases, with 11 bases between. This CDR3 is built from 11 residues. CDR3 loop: CASAYTGGYTF. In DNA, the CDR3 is TGTGCCAGCGCCTACACGGGTGGCTACACCTTC.

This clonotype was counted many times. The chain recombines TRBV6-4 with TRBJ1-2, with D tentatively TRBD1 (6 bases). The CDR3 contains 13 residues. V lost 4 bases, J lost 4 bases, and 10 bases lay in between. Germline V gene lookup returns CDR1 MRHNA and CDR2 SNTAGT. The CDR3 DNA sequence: TGTGCCAGCAGTGTGGGGGCTTTCTATGGCTACACCTTC. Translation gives CASSVGAFYGYTF.

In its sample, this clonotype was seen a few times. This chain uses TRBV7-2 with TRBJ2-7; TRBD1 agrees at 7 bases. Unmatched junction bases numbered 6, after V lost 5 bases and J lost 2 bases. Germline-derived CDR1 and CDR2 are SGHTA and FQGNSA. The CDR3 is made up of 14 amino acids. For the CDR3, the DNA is TGTGCCAGCAGCAGAGCCGGGACAGCCTACGAGCAGTACTTC. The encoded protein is CASSRAGTAYEQYF.

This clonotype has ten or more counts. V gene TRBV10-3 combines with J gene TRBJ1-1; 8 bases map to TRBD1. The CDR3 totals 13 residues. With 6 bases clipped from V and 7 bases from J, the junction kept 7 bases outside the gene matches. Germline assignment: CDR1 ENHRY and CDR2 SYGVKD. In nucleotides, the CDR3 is TGTGCCATCAGCCTTAGACAGGGGTATGAAGCTTTCTTT. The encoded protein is CAISLRQGYEAFF.

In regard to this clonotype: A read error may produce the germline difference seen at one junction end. DNA of the CDR3: TGCGCCAGCAGCTTGGATAGGACAGGCCTCTCCTACGAGCAGTACTTC. Residues: CASSLDRTGLSYEQYF. The V gene is TRBV7-2, the J gene TRBJ2-7, with 7 bases that match TRBD1. This CDR3 has 16 amino acids. CDR1 and CDR2 (germline): SGHTA, FQGNSA. The complete variable domain, with remaining parts taken from reference TRBV7-2 and TRBJ2-7, reads GAGVSQSPSNKVTEKGKDVELRCDPISGHTALYWYRQSLGQGLEFLIYFQGNSAPDKSGLPSDRFSAERTGGSVSTLTIQRTQQEDSAVYLCASSLDRTGLSYEQYFGPGTRLTVT.

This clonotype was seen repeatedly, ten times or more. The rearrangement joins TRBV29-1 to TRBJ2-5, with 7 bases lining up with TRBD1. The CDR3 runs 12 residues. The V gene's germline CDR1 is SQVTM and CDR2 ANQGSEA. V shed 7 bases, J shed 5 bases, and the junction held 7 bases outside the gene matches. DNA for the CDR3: TGCAGCGCCGAAACAGGGGATGAGACCCAGTACTTC. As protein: CSAETGDETQYF.

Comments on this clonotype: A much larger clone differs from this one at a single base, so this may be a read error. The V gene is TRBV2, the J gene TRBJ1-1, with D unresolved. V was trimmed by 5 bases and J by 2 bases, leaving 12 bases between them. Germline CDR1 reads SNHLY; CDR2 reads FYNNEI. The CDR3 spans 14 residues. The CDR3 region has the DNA TGTGCCAGCAGTCCCGGGATCGTCAACACTGAAGCTTTCTTT. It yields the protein CASSPGIVNTEAFF.

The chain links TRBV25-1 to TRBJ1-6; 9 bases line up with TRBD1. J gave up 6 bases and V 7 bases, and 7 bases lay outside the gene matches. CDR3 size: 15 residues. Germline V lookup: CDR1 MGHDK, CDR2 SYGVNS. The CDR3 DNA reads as TGTGCCAGCACCTTGGGACAGGGATTTAATTCACCCCTCCACTTT. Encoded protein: CASTLGQGFNSPLHF.